Given below is one T cell receptor (beta chain) in context. Antigen specificity is unknown. Germline-derived CDR1 and CDR2 are SGHDN and FVKESK. This CDR3 spans 14 amino acids. V shed 4 bases and J shed 4 bases, with 13 bases lying between them. It was with 60 Vbeta and 13 Jbeta primers that the PCR ran. Libraries were prepared by immunoSEQ multiplex PCR; TCRdb keeps only in-frame clonotypes and omits some of them. This sample carries fewer than 150,000 clones, over 75% of them seen once, and the ten largest clones take approximately 1.2%. These data originate in a study of cytomegalovirus exposure and HLA in healthy donors. Study-level findings and limits: Versus the roughly 700-donor mean, an Asian-associated ancestry cluster reportedly showed fewer N-insertions in a later analysis.

Source material: PBMCs. The clonotype was recovered from a man in his forties or fifties in good health and CMV-seronegative. The chain joins TRBV14 to TRBJ1-1; D gene unclear. CDR3 coding DNA: TGTGCCAGCAGCCCCACCCCCGGGAGCACTGAAGCTTTCTTT. It yields the protein CASSPTPGSTEAFF. Using reference TRBV14 and TRBJ1-1 for the parts outside the CDR3, the full variable domain is EAGVTQFPSHSVIEKGQTVTLRCDPISGHDNLYWYRRVMGKEIKFLLHFVKESKQDESGMPNNRFLAERTGGTYSTLKVQPAELEDSGVYFCASSPTPGSTEAFFGQGTRLTVV.